What follows are 11 T cell receptor beta chains derived from one specimen sequenced in a study of T-cell memory formation after mild COVID-19. Each CDR3 protein gets one entry after TCRdb re-called the 5' RACE reads with MiXCR. The sample carries 150,000 to 200,000 distinct CDR3 sequences, 30% to 35% recorded once. The sequenced material came from PBMCs or a T cell subset sorted from them (not recorded which). These receptors were obtained from an adult woman who had mild COVID-19 (a few samples of this study predate the infection). Cell type and time point are not known.

This clonotype was picked up a small number of times. The V and J genes are TRBV4-3 and TRBJ2-7, with TRBD2 matching 10 bases. Trimming at V came to 0 bases and at J to 2 bases, leaving 4 bases not matched to a gene. The CDR3 totals 16 residues. Germline V gene data show CDR1 as LGHNA and CDR2 as YSLEER. The DNA for the CDR3 is TGCGCCAGCAGCCAAGAACCAGCGGGAGGGCCCTACGAGCAGTACTTC. Translated: CASSQEPAGGPYEQYF.

The chain has TRBV20-1 and TRBJ1-1, with D unclear. The CDR3 runs to 16 residues. In germline, CDR1 is DFQATT, CDR2 SNEGSKA (reference sequence). V shed 1 base and J shed 0 bases, with 15 bases lying between them. The CDR3 protein is CSARGLSARMNTEAFF. For the CDR3, the DNA is TGCAGTGCTAGAGGTTTGTCAGCGAGGATGAACACTGAAGCTTTCTTT.

The chain combines TRBV7-6 with TRBJ2-5; 9 bases are a match to TRBD2. V was clipped by 2 bases and J by 3 bases; unmatched bases: 4. From germline, CDR1 is SGHVS and CDR2 FNYEAQ. This CDR3 region has 15 residues. The CDR3 sequence is CASSLRRLAEETQYF. In nucleotides, the CDR3 is TGTGCCAGCAGCTTAAGGCGACTAGCGGAAGAGACCCAGTACTTC.

This clonotype was seen a few times. This chain uses TRBV2 with TRBJ2-3; a weak D match, TRBD2 (6 bases). CDR3 length: 14 residues. Germline CDR1 reads SNHLY; CDR2 reads FYNNEI. V lost 6 bases to trimming and J lost 0 bases, with 10 bases between them. CDR3 DNA: TGTGCCAGCAGATACGGGAGTAGCACAGATACGCAGTATTTT. Protein product: CASRYGSSTDTQYF.

In its sample, this clonotype was seen many times. This chain connects TRBV7-6 to TRBJ2-3, with D perhaps given as TRBD1 or TRBD2 (5 bases each). This CDR3 contains 15 residues. Trimming removed 8 bases from V and 2 bases from J, with 17 bases in between. Germline V gene sequence: CDR1 SGHVS, CDR2 FNYEAQ. CDR3 in amino acids: CASGGRGQTTDTQYF. Here the CDR3 DNA reads TGTGCCAGCGGGGGACGGGGTCAGACCACAGATACGCAGTATTTT.

The V and J genes are TRBV30 and TRBJ1-1; 7 nucleotides align to TRBD1. This CDR3 has 14 amino acids. Germline V gene sequence: CDR1 GTSNPN, CDR2 SVGIG (reference sequence). V lost 8 bases to trimming and J lost 2 bases; unmatched junction nucleotides: 11. The CDR3 region has the DNA TGTGCCGGCTCAGGGGGGAGAGACAACACTGAAGCTTTCTTT. This translates into CAGSGGRDNTEAFF.

Only a few counts were recorded for this clonotype. In DNA, the CDR3 is TGCAGTGCTCCCGAGGAGGCGGGGGTCCAATACGAGCAGTACTTC. It codes for CSAPEEAGVQYEQYF. The V gene is TRBV20-1, the J gene TRBJ2-7; 7 positions match TRBD2. V lost 5 bases to trimming and J lost 4 bases; unmatched junction nucleotides: 14. Germline V gives CDR1 DFQATT, CDR2 SNEGSKA (reference sequence). The CDR3 is 15 amino acids.

J is TRBJ2-1 and V is TRBV20-1, with D perhaps TRBD1 or TRBD2 (5 bases each). Between the trimmed V and J ends, which lost 3 bases and 0 bases, there was a span of 9 bases. CDR3 length equals 14 residues. Germline V gene lookup returns CDR1 DFQATT and CDR2 SNEGSKA (reference sequence). The CDR3 sequence is CSASGTSSYNEQFF. In DNA form, the CDR3 reads TGCAGTGCTAGCGGGACGAGCTCCTACAATGAGCAGTTCTTC.

This clonotype was counted between two and nine times. The J gene is TRBJ2-1, the V gene TRBV29-1; 9 bases agree with TRBD1. Germline CDR1 SQVTM, CDR2 ANQGSEA. This CDR3 has 14 amino acids. Trimming took 5 bases from V and 9 from J; bases not matched to a gene: 11. The CDR3 reads CSVSSRTGVSEQFF. The DNA for the CDR3 is TGCAGCGTTTCGTCCCGGACAGGGGTTAGTGAGCAGTTCTTC.

The rearrangement uses TRBV25-1 and TRBJ2-5, with TRBD1 matching over 7 bases. From germline, CDR1 is MGHDK and CDR2 SYGVNS. The CDR3 extends over 15 amino acids. V gave up 3 bases and J gave up 5 bases; unmatched junction bases: 9. CDR3 residues: CASSESTGYRETQYF. In DNA, the CDR3 is TGTGCCAGCAGTGAGTCGACAGGGTACAGGGAGACCCAGTACTTC.

The chain carries TRBV24-1 and TRBJ2-3, with 11 nucleotides matching TRBD2. V trimming: 4 bases; J trimming: 11 bases; junction bases outside the gene matches: 4. This CDR3 has 13 residues. Germline V gives CDR1 KGHDR, CDR2 SFDVKD. The CDR3 region is CATSEGGLAGQYF. DNA for the CDR3: TGTGCCACCAGTGAGGGAGGACTAGCGGGGCAGTATTTT.